This entry features one TCR beta chain sequence. The data were taken from a study of blood T cell repertoires in COVID-19. Study-wide context: Spain, Italy and the United States supplied samples that represented acute and convalescent COVID-19. From T cells, B-cell-depleted T cells, or PBMCs came the material, which was cDNA or gDNA.

In the original workflow: Estimation of nucleated cell counts relied on the amplification of reference gene primers. The protocol was immunoSEQ multiplex PCR, while the TCRdb copy is restricted to in-frame clones and leaves out a portion. The V and J calls and clone size were taken over from that table, and D and trimming were inferred from the DNA. The sample holds 63,000 or so clones; about 82% are singletons and the top ten take just over 40%. This CDR3 has 15 amino acids. Looked up from germline, CDR1 is KGHSH and CDR2 is LQKENI. Trimming removed 1 base from V and 2 bases from J, with 8 bases in between.

The TCR sequence derives from a human donor in a cohort sampled during active COVID-19. This chain links TRBV18 with TRBJ2-2, with a tentative D call TRBD2 (5 bases). Sequenced: peripheral blood. CDR3 coding DNA: TGTGCCAGCTCACCACTGACTACCAACACCGGGGAGCTGTTTTTT. It translates to CASSPLTTNTGELFF. The variable domain in full, with the rest retrieved from reference TRBV18 and TRBJ2-2, is NAGVMQNPRHLVRRRGQEARLRCSPMKGHSHVYWYRQLPEEGLKFMVYLQKENIIDESGMPKERFSAEFPKEGPSILRIQQVVRGDSAAYFCASSPLTTNTGELFFGEGSRLTVL.